These 7 T cell receptor beta chains were sequenced from one sample in a study of graft-versus-host responses after intestinal transplantation. These receptors' targets are unknown. Some clones are missing from TCRdb's copy, which holds only in-frame ones; the method was immunoSEQ multiplex PCR. This repertoire shows about 120,000 clones, 95% found once; its top ten account for 2.5% to 3.5%. The sequencing used unstimulated CD8+ T cells sorted from spleen or lymph node cells, collected before intestinal transplant. The source of these receptors is a human donor who received an intestinal transplant.

This clone was recorded once. The V call is TRBV7-9, the J call TRBJ1-1; D not resolved. The CDR3 runs 12 residues. Looked up from germline, CDR1 is SEHNR and CDR2 is FQNEAQ (reference sequence). Trimming left V 6 bases short and J 1 base short, with 6 bases between. The CDR3 DNA is TGTGCCAGCAGACTAGGGAACACTGAAGCTTTCTTT. Its protein is CASRLGNTEAFF. Complete variable domain (other parts from reference TRBV7-9 and TRBJ1-1): DTGVSQNPRHKITKRGQNVTFRCDPISEHNRLYWYRQTLGQGPEFLTYFQNEAQLEKSRLLSDRFSAERPKGSFSTLEIQRTEQGDSAMYLCASRLGNTEAFFGQGTRLTVV.

V and J are TRBV19 and TRBJ2-1; D is possibly TRBD2 (5 bases). The CDR3 is 13 residues long. Germline CDR1 is LNHDA and CDR2 is SQIVND (reference sequence). The ends were cut back, 2 bases at V and 9 bases at J, with 11 bases in the middle. The CDR3, as DNA: TGTGCCAGTAGTATACCGCCGGGGTTTGAGCAGTTCTTC. It codes for CASSIPPGFEQFF.

The J gene is TRBJ1-3, the V gene TRBV30, with D hard to call. Germline V gene lookup returns CDR1 GTSNPN and CDR2 SVGIG (reference sequence). V lost 2 bases and J lost 0, with 5 bases in between. The CDR3 is made up of 13 amino acids. The CDR3: CAWSTGSGNTIYF. The CDR3 DNA reads TGTGCCTGGAGTACCGGCTCTGGAAACACCATATATTTT.

V is TRBV19 and J is TRBJ2-3, with 12 bases lining up with TRBD2. This CDR3 comprises 14 residues. J lost 1 base, V lost 10 bases, and 3 bases had no gene match. The germline V gene encodes CDR1 LNHDA and CDR2 SQIVND (reference sequence). This CDR3 reads CAIRLAGGTDTQYF. The CDR3 coding sequence is TGTGCCATCCGACTAGCGGGGGGCACAGATACGCAGTATTTT.

The chain combines TRBV5-6 with TRBJ2-7; D may be TRBD2 (6 bases). The ends were cut back, 5 bases at V and 4 bases at J, with 16 bases in the middle. The CDR3 length is 14 residues. CDR1 is SGHDT and CDR2 is YYEEEE in the germline V gene. CDR3 sequence: CASSQVAARYEQYF. CDR3 nucleotide sequence: TGTGCCAGCAGTCAGGTAGCGGCGAGGTACGAGCAGTACTTC.

The J gene is TRBJ2-4, the V gene TRBV19; D assignment may be TRBD1 or TRBD2 (5 bases each). This CDR3 is built from 18 residues. From germline, CDR1 is LNHDA and CDR2 SQIVND (reference sequence). Trimming removed 1 base at V and 0 bases at J, with 16 bases between. The CDR3 here is CASSIGYRRALAKNIQYF. The CDR3, as DNA: TGTGCCAGTAGTATAGGGTACAGGCGGGCTTTAGCCAAAAACATTCAGTACTTC.

The gene calls are TRBV15 and TRBJ2-1; no reliable D call. Germline-derived CDR1 and CDR2 are LNHNV and YYDKDF (reference sequence). V was pared by 6 bases and J by 4 bases, with 19 bases between. This CDR3 region has 16 residues. The CDR3 bases are TGTGCCACCAGTCAGGCCAAATCAACCCTGTACAATGAGCAGTTCTTC. Amino acids: CATSQAKSTLYNEQFF.